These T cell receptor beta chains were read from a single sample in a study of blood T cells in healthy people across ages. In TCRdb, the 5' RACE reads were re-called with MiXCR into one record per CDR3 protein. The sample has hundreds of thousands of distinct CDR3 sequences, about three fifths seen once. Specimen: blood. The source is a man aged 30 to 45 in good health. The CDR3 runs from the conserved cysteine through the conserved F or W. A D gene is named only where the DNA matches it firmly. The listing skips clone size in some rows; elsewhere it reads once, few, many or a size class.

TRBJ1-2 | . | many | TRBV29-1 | CSVEATGYGYTF | TGCAGCGTTGAAGCGACAGGCTATGGCTACACCTTC
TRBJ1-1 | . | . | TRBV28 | CASRMETEAFF | TGTGCCAGCAGGATGGAGACTGAAGCTTTCTTT
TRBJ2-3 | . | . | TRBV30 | CAWSVMGADTQYF | TGTGCCTGGAGTGTCATGGGGGCGGATACGCAGTATTTT
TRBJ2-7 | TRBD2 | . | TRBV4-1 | CASSQGRASGSYEQYF | TGCGCCAGCAGCCAAGGACGCGCTAGCGGGAGCTACGAGCAGTACTTC
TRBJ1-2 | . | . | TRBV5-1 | CASSPSVTGSRGYTF | TGCGCCAGCAGTCCTTCCGTGACAGGTTCGCGTGGCTACACCTTC
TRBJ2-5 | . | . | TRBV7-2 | CASSERLVPEQYF | TGTGCCAGCAGCGAAAGACTAGTGCCTGAGCAGTACTTC
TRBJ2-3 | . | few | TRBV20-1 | CSASLVQGTDTQYF | TGCAGTGCCTCCTTAGTGCAGGGCACAGATACGCAGTATTTT
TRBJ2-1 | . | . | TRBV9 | CASSVATEQFF | TGTGCCAGCAGCGTAGCGACTGAGCAGTTCTTC
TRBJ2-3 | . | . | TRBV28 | CASSRSPLAGDTQYF | TGTGCCAGCAGCCGGAGTCCTTTGGCGGGCGATACGCAGTATTTT
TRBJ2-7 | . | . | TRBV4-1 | CASSQEVWNEQYF | TGCGCCAGCAGCCAGGAAGTCTGGAATGAGCAGTACTTC
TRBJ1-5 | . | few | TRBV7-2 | CASSLEIYQPQHF | TGTGCCAGCAGCTTAGAGATCTATCAGCCCCAGCATTTT
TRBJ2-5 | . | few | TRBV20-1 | CSATQPLDSWETQYF | TGCAGTGCTACACAGCCCCTTGACAGTTGGGAGACCCAGTACTTC
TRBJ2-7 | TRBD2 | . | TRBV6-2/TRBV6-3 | CASTTRASGETSYEQYF | TGTGCCAGCACCACGAGGGCTAGCGGGGAAACTTCCTACGAGCAGTACTTC
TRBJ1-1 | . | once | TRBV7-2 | CASSYRRNTEAFF | TGTGCCAGCAGCTACCGAAGGAACACTGAAGCTTTCTTT
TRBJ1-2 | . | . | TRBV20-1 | CSCRDTRRGGYTF | TGCAGCTGCCGGGACACCCGAAGAGGTGGCTACACCTTC
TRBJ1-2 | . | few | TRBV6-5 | CASRETGVNYGYTF | TGTGCCAGCAGGGAGACAGGAGTTAACTATGGCTACACCTTC